These T cell receptor beta chains were read from a single sample in a study of T cells after yellow fever vaccination. TCRdb passed the 5' RACE reads through MiXCR, listing each CDR3 protein once. The table includes approximately 250,000 distinct CDR3 sequences, about 3.9% detected once. Sequencing used PBMCs, obtained 15 days after the yellow fever booster vaccination. These receptor sequences come from a man aged 18 to 30 who received the YFV17D yellow fever vaccine. CDR3s include the opening cysteine and the closing phenylalanine or tryptophan. A D gene is named only where the DNA matches it firmly. Sizes are listed as once, few, many or a size class.

TRBV7-2,many,NA,13,TRBJ2-3,TGTGCCAGCAGCAACGGCGCCACAGATACGCAGTATTTT,CASSNGATDTQYF
TRBV4-3,many,TRBD1,15,TRBJ1-5,TGCGCCAGCAGCCAAGCGACAGGGAGTAATCAGCCCCAGCATTTT,CASSQATGSNQPQHF
TRBV5-1,many,TRBD2,15,TRBJ2-3,TGCGCCAGCAGCCCCTCTAGCGGATCCACAGATACGCAGTATTTT,CASSPSSGSTDTQYF
TRBV7-9,many,TRBD1,17,TRBJ1-1,TGTGCCAGCAGCTTACCCAGAGACAGGGGGCGTGGGACTGAAGCTTTCTTT,CASSLPRDRGRGTEAFF
TRBV5-1,many,NA,14,TRBJ1-2,TGCGCCAGCAGCTACGACAGCGATAACTATGGCTACACCTTC,CASSYDSDNYGYTF
TRBV5-6,many,NA,14,TRBJ2-5,TGTGCCAGCAGCCCTGGAGGGGGTACGGAGACCCAGTACTTC,CASSPGGGTETQYF
TRBV9,many,NA,16,TRBJ2-1,TGTGCCAGCAGCGCAACGGGGGCGTTGATCCACAATGAGCAGTTCTTC,CASSATGALIHNEQFF
TRBV5-1,many,TRBD1,13,TRBJ1-1,TGCGCCAGCCAACCGGGACAGGGGACTGAAGCTTTCTTT,CASQPGQGTEAFF
TRBV19,many,NA,13,TRBJ2-2,TGTGCCAGTAGTGAGAGAGCCACCGGGGAGCTGTTTTTT,CASSERATGELFF
TRBV11-1,many,NA,16,TRBJ2-1,TGTGCCAGCAGCTTAAGGGCCGAGACTTATTACAATGAGCAGTTCTTC,CASSLRAETYYNEQFF
TRBV29-1,many,TRBD2,16,TRBJ2-5,TGCAGCGTTGTGGGACTAGCGGGGGCCGACCAAGAGACCCAGTACTTC,CSVVGLAGADQETQYF
TRBV7-3,many,TRBD2,13,TRBJ2-1,TGTGCCAGCGCGACTAGCGGGAACAATGAGCAGTTCTTC,CASATSGNNEQFF
TRBV5-1,many,NA,13,TRBJ2-1,TGCGCCAGCAGCTTCGTAGGGGGGGGTGAGCAGTTCTTC,CASSFVGGGEQFF
TRBV15,many,NA,18,TRBJ2-5,TGTGCCACCAGCATTATCAAGTGGGGACCGACCGGCGAAGAGACCCAGTACTTC,CATSIIKWGPTGEETQYF
TRBV11-1,many,NA,14,TRBJ2-2,TGTGCCAGCAGCACTCATCTTAACACCGGGGAGCTGTTTTTT,CASSTHLNTGELFF
TRBV5-1,many,NA,15,TRBJ2-3,TGCGCCAGCAGCCCAGGGACAACTAGCACAGATACGCAGTATTTT,CASSPGTTSTDTQYF